This T cell receptor (beta chain) emerged from a study of beta chain features in type 1 diabetes. Study findings and constraints: A moderate, significant TCRB CDR3 shortening appeared in type 1 diabetes across four CD4+ subsets.

The CDR3 totals 16 residues. Per germline, CDR1 LNHDA and CDR2 SQIVND (reference sequence). After removal of 5 bases from V and 5 bases from J, the junction contained 14 bases not matched to a gene. The study reverse transcribed the entire isolated RNA, so it sequenced expressed TCRB transcripts. Profiled with immunoSEQ multiplex PCR; TCRdb holds only in-frame clones, not every one. The sample carries 45,000 to 60,000 clones, 55% to 70% recorded once. This clone was observed a handful of times. Its antigen is not identified. This sequence originates from a young woman with type 1 diabetes. The chain has TRBV19 and TRBJ2-7; 8 bases agree with TRBD1. Sample: stem cell memory CD4+ T cells from blood. The CDR3 DNA reads TGTGCCAGTAGTGCCCAACCTCGACAGGGGAAACACGAGCAGTACTTC. This translates into CASSAQPRQGKHEQYF.